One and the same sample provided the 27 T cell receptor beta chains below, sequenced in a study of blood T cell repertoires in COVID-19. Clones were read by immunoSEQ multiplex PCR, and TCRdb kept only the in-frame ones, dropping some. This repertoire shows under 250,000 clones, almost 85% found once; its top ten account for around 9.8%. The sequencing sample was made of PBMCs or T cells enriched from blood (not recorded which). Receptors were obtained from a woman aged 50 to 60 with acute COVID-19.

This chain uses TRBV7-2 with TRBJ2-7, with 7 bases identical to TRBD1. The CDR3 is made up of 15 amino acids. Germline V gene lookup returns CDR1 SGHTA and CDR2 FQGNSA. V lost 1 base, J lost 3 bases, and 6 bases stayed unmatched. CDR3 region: CASSLGGTALYEQYF. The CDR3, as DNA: TGTGCCAGCAGCTTAGGGGGGACAGCCCTCTACGAGCAGTACTTC.

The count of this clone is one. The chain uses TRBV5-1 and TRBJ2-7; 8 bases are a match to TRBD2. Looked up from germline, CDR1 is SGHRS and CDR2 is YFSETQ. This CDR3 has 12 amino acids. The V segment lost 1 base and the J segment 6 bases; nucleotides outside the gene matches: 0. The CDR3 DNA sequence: TGCGCCAGCAGCTTGCGGGGGGGCGAGCAGTACTTC. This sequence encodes CASSLRGGEQYF.

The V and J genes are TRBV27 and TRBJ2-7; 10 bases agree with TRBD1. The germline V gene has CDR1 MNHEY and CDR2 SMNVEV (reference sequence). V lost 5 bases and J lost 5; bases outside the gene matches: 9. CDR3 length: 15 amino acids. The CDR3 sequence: CASSMPGQGFDEQYF. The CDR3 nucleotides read TGTGCCAGCAGTATGCCGGGACAGGGGTTCGACGAGCAGTACTTC.

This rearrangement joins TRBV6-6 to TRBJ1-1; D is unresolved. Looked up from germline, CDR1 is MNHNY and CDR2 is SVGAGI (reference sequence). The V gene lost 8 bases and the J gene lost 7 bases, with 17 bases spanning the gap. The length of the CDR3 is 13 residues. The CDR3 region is CASCPRTGNEAFF. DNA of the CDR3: TGTGCCAGCTGCCCGCGGACTGGCAATGAAGCTTTCTTT.

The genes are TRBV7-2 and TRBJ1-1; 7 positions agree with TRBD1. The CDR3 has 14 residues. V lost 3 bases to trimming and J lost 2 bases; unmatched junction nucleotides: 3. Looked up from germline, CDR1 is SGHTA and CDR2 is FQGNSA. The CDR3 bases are TGTGCCAGCAGCTTTGGGACAGTTAACACTGAAGCTTTCTTT. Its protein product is CASSFGTVNTEAFF.

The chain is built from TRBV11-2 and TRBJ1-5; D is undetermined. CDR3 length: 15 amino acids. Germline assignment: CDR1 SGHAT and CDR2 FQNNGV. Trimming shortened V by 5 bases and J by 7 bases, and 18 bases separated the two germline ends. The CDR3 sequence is CASSREGGEWQPQHF. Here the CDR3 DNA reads TGTGCCAGCAGCAGAGAGGGCGGAGAGTGGCAGCCCCAGCATTTT.

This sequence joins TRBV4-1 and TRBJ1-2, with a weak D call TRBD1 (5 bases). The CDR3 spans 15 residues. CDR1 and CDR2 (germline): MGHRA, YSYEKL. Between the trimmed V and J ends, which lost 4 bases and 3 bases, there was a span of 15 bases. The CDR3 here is CASSPGLYDHYGYTF. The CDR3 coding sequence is TGCGCCAGCAGCCCGGGACTCTATGATCACTATGGCTACACCTTC.

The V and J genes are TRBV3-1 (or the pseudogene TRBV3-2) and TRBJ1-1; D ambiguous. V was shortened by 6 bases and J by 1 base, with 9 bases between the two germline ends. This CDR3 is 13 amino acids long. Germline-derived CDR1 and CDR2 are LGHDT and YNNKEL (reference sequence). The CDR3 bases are TGTGCCAGCAGTTCAGAGGGGAACACTGAAGCTTTCTTT. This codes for CASSSEGNTEAFF.

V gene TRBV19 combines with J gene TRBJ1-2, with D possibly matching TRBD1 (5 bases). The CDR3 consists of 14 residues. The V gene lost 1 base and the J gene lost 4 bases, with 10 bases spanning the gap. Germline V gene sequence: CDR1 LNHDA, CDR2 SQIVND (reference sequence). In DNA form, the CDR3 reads TGTGCCAGTAGTATAGCCCCAGGGATCTATGGCTACACCTTC. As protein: CASSIAPGIYGYTF.

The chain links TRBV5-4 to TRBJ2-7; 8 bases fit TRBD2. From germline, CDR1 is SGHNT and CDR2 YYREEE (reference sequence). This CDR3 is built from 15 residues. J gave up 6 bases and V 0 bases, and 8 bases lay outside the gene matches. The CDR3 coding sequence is TGTGCCAGCAGCTTGGGGGGACTAGGTTTTGGCGAGCAGTACTTC. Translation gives CASSLGGLGFGEQYF. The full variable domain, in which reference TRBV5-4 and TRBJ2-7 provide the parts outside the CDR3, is ETGVTQSPTHLIKTRGQQVTLRCSSQSGHNTVSWYQQALGQGPQFIFQYYREEENGRGNFPPRFSGLQFPNYSSELNVNALELDDSALYLCASSLGGLGFGEQYFGPGTRLTVT.

The CDR3 sequence: CASSQDRNSAYEQYF. CDR3 DNA: TGCGCCAGCAGCCAAGATCGGAATAGCGCCTACGAGCAGTACTTC. V usage is TRBV4-3 and J usage is TRBJ2-7, with D possibly being TRBD2 (5 bases). CDR1 and CDR2 (germline): LGHNA, YSLEER. The ends were cut back, 0 bases at V and 2 bases at J, with 11 bases in the middle. There are 15 residues in the CDR3.

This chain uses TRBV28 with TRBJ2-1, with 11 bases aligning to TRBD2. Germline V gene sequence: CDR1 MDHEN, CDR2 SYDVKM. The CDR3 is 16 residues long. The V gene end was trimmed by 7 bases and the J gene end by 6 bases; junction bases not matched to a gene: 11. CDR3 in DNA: TGTGCCAGCACTATCCAGGGACTAGCGGCCTCCAATGAGCAGTTCTTC. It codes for CASTIQGLAASNEQFF.

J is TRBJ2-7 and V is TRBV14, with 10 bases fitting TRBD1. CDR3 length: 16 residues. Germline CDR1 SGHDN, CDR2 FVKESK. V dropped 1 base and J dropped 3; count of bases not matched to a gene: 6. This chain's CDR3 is CASSQVGGQGIYEQYF. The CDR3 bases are TGTGCCAGCAGCCAAGTTGGGGGACAGGGGATCTACGAGCAGTACTTC. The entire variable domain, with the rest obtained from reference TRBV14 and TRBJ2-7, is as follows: EAGVTQFPSHSVIEKGQTVTLRCDPISGHDNLYWYRRVMGKEIKFLLHFVKESKQDESGMPNNRFLAERTGGTYSTLKVQPAELEDSGVYFCASSQVGGQGIYEQYFGPGTRLTVT.

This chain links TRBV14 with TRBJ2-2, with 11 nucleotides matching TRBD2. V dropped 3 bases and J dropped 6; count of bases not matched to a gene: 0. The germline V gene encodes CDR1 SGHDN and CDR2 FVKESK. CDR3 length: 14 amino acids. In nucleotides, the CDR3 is TGTGCCAGCAGCCAGGGACTAGCGGCCGGGGAGCTGTTTTTT. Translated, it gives CASSQGLAAGELFF.

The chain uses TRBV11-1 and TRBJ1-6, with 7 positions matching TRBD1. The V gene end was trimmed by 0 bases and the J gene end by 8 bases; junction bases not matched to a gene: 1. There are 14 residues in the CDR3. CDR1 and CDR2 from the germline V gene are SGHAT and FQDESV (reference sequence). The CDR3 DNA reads TGTGCCAGCAGCTTAGCGCAGGGGGATTCACCCCTCCACTTT. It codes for CASSLAQGDSPLHF.

The CDR3 sequence is CSVVRGLSTEAFF. The CDR3 bases are TGCAGCGTTGTCCGGGGATTGAGCACTGAAGCTTTCTTT. The chain joins TRBV29-1 to TRBJ1-1; D not certain. Germline V gives CDR1 SQVTM, CDR2 ANQGSEA. The V end was cut by 4 bases, the J end by 4 bases, with 13 bases between. The CDR3 runs to 13 residues.

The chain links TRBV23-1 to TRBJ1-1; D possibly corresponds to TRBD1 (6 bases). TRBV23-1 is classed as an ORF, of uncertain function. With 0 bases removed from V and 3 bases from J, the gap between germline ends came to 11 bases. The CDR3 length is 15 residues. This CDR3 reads CASSQSRGKDTEAFF. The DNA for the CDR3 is TGCGCCAGCAGTCAATCGAGGGGGAAGGACACTGAAGCTTTCTTT.

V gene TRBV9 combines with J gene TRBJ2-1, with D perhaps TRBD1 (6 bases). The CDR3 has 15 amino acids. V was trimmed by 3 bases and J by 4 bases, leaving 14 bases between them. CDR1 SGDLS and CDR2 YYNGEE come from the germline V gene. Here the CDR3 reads CASSARQETYNEQFF. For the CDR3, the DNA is TGTGCCAGCAGCGCCCGACAGGAGACTTACAATGAGCAGTTCTTC.

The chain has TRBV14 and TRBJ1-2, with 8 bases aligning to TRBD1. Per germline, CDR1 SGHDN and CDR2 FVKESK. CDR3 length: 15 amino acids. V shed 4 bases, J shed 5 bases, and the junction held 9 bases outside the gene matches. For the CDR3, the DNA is TGTGCCAGCAGCCCAACAGGGGGACCTTTTTATGGCTACACCTTC. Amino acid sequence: CASSPTGGPFYGYTF. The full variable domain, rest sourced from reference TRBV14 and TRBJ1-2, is EAGVTQFPSHSVIEKGQTVTLRCDPISGHDNLYWYRRVMGKEIKFLLHFVKESKQDESGMPNNRFLAERTGGTYSTLKVQPAELEDSGVYFCASSPTGGPFYGYTFGSGTRLTVV.

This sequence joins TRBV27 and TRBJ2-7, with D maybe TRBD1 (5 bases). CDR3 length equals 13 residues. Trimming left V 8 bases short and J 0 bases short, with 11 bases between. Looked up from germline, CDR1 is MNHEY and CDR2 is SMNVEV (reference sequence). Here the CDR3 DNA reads TGTGCCAGCCGGACAAGAGCCTCCTACGAGCAGTACTTC. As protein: CASRTRASYEQYF.

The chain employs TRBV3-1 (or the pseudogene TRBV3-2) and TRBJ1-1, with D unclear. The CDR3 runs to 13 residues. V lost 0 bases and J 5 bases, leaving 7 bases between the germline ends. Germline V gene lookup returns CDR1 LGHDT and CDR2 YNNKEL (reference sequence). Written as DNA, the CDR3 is TGTGCCAGCAGCCAAGAATACTCGACTGAAGCTTTCTTT. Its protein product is CASSQEYSTEAFF.

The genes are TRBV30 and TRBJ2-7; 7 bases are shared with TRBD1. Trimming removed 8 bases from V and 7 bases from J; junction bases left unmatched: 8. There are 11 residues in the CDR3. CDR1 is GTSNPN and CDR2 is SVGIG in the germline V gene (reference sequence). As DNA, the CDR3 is TGTGCCGCTGAACAGGGGTGGGAGCAGTACTTC. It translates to CAAEQGWEQYF.

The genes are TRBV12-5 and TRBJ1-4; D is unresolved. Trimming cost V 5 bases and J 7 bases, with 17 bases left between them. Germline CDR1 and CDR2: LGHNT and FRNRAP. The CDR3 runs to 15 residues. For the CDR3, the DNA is TGTGCTAGTGGTCCAGGTCGTTGGGAGGGTGAAAAACTGTTTTTT. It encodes CASGPGRWEGEKLFF.

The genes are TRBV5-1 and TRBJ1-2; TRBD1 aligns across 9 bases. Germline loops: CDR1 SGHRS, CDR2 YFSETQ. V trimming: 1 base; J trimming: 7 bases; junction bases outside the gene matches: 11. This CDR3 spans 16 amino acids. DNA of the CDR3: TGCGCCAGCAGCTTGCCGGGACAGGGTGAACGGATTGGCTACACCTTC. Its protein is CASSLPGQGERIGYTF.

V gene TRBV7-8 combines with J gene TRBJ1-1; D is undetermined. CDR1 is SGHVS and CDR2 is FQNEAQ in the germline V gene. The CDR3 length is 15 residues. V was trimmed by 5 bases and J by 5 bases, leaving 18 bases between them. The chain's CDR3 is CASSRDSTRRTEAFF. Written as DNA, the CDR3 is TGTGCCAGCAGCCGAGACTCGACTAGGAGGACTGAAGCTTTCTTT.

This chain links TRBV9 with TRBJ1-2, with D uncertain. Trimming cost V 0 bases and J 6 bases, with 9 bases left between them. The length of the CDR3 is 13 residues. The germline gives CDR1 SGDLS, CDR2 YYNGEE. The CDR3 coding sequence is TGTGCCAGCAGCGTAGAACGAGAGGATGGCTACACCTTC. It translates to CASSVEREDGYTF.

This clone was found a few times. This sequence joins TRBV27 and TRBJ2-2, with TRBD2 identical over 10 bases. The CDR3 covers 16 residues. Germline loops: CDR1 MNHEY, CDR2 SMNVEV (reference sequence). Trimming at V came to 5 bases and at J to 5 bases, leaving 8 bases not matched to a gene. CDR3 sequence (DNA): TGTGCCAGCAGTGGAGGAGCGGGGGGGTCAACCGGGGAGCTGTTTTTT. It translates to CASSGGAGGSTGELFF.